One TCR beta chain is described in this entry. Its target is unknown. The entry originates in a study of T cell repertoires in cytomegalovirus infection. Study as a whole: The authors used CMV epitopes that were HLA-C-restricted (recently identified) and HLA-B-restricted (well studied). Public TCR beta signatures provided an indication of both CMV infection and a matching HLA type.

TCRdb recomputed calls from the reads with MiXCR, one row per CDR3 protein. The data hold about 570,000 distinct CDR3 sequences, with 40% observed a single time. This sample comprised cultured PBMCs, obtained from culture after CMV antigen stimulation. This TCR was sampled from a human donor in good health (CMV status not recorded). Some clones in this sample may be carry-over from other donors' samples.

This chain's CDR3 is CASSYGGGTPIFFYGYTF. The CDR3 nucleotides are TGTGCCAGCAGCTACGGGGGGGGGACACCGATTTTTTTCTATGGCTACACCTTC. The J gene is TRBJ1-2, the V gene TRBV7-2, with D maybe TRBD1 (6 bases). V shed 4 bases and J shed 4 bases, with 25 bases lying between them. Germline assignment: CDR1 SGHTA and CDR2 FQGNSA. This CDR3 contains 18 residues.